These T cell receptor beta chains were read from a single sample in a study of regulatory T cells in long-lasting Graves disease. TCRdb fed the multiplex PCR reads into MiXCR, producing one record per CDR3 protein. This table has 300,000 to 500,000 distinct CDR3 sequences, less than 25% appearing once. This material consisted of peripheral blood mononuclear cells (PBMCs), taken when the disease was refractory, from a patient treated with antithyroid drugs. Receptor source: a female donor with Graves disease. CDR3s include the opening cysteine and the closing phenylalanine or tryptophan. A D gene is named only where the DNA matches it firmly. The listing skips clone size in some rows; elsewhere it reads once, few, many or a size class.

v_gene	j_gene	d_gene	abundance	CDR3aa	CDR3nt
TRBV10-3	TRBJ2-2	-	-	CAIRPDGSRTGELFF	TGTGCCATCAGACCGGACGGGAGTAGAACCGGGGAGCTGTTTTTT
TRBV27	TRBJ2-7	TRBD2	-	CASRSGGRGYEQYF	TGTGCCAGCAGATCCGGCGGGAGGGGATACGAGCAGTACTTC
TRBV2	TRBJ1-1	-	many	CASSGAGAFF	TGTGCCAGCAGTGGGGCTGGGGCTTTCTTT
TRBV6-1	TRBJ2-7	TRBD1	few	CASSHGTGSSYEQYF	TGTGCCAGCAGCCACGGGACAGGCAGCTCCTACGAGCAGTACTTC
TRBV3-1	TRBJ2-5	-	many	CASSQGTGTQETQYF	TGTGCCAGCAGCCAAGGAACGGGGACCCAAGAGACCCAGTACTTC
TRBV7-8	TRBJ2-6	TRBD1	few	CASLTYRDRAFSGANVLTF	TGTGCCAGCCTCACATACCGGGACAGAGCCTTCTCTGGGGCCAACGTCCTGACTTTC
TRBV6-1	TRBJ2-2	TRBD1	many	CASSRGQGSVGELFF	TGTGCCAGCAGTCGGGGACAGGGGTCGGTTGGGGAGCTGTTTTTT
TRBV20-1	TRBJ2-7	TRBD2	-	CSARDFAGAFEQYF	TGCAGTGCCCGGGACTTTGCGGGAGCCTTCGAGCAGTACTTC
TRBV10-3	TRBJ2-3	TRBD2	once	CAISEGTSGPADTQYF	TGTGCCATCAGTGAAGGGACTAGCGGACCCGCGGATACGCAGTATTTT
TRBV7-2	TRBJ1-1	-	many	CASSPKGAGENTEAFF	TGTGCCAGCAGCCCAAAAGGGGCAGGAGAAAACACTGAAGCTTTCTTT
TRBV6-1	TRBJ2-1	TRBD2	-	CASLAGVYNEQFF	TGTGCCAGCCTAGCGGGGGTCTACAATGAGCAGTTCTTC
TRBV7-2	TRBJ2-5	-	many	CASSQNMRETQYF	TGTGCCAGCAGCCAAAATATGAGGGAGACCCAGTACTTC
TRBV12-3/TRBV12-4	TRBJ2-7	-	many	CASSFSVNHEQYF	TGTGCCAGCAGTTTTTCAGTTAACCACGAGCAGTACTTC
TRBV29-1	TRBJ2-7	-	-	CSVQPDNHYEQYF	TGCAGCGTCCAGCCTGACAACCACTACGAGCAGTACTTC
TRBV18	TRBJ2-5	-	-	CASAPITGTIGFQETQYF	TGTGCCAGCGCACCCATTACCGGGACAATTGGCTTTCAAGAGACCCAGTACTTC
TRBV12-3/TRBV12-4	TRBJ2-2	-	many	CASNPQSPNTGELFF	TGTGCCAGCAACCCACAGTCCCCGAACACCGGGGAGCTGTTTTTT
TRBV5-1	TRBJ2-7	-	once	CASSSQGLSYEQYF	TGCGCCAGCAGCTCTCAGGGCCTCTCCTACGAGCAGTACTTC
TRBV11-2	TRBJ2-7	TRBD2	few	CASSLEAGGLCEQYF	TGTGCCAGCAGCTTAGAAGCGGGAGGCCTCTGCGAGCAGTACTTC
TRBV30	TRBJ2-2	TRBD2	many	CAWSGVVAGVTGELFF	TGTGCCTGGAGTGGTGTAGTAGCGGGAGTTACCGGGGAGCTGTTTTTT
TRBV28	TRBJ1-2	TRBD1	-	CASSLPGQGVYGYTF	TGTGCCAGCAGTTTGCCAGGACAGGGGGTCTATGGCTACACCTTC
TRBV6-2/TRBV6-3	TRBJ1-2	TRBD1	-	CASSEEGAYYGYTF	TGTGCCAGCAGTGAGGAGGGGGCGTACTATGGCTACACCTTC
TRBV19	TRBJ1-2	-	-	CASSKRTDLALGYTF	TGTGCCAGTAGTAAGAGGACAGACCTGGCCCTTGGCTACACCTTC
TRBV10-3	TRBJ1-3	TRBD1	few	CAISEWTGSGNTIYF	TGTGCCATCAGTGAGTGGACAGGGTCGGGAAACACCATATATTTT
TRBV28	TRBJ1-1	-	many	CASSGVRTEAFF	TGTGCCAGCAGTGGGGTGAGGACTGAAGCTTTCTTT
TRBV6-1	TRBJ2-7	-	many	CASSPGHGYEQYF	TGTGCCAGCAGCCCTGGACATGGCTACGAGCAGTACTTC
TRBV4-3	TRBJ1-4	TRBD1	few	CASSQDEGAGGKLFF	TGCGCCAGCAGCCAAGATGAGGGGGCAGGCGGAAAACTGTTTTTT
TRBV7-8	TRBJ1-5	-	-	CASSAVSNQSQHF	TGTGCCAGCAGCGCAGTTAGCAATCAATCCCAGCATTTT
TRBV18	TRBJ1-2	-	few	CASSLASGNYGYTF	TGTGCCAGCTCACTGGCGTCCGGGAACTATGGCTACACCTTC
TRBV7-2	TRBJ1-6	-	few	CASSTQPLDNSPLHF	TGTGCCAGCAGCACTCAACCCTTAGATAATTCACCCCTCCACTTT
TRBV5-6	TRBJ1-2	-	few	CASSFEQVEVYTF	TGTGCCAGCAGCTTCGAGCAGGTTGAGGTCTACACCTTC
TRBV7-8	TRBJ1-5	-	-	CASSLRGLPGNQPQHF	TGTGCCAGCAGCTTACGTGGATTGCCGGGCAATCAGCCCCAGCATTTT
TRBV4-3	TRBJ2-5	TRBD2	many	CASSQEGTSGKETQYF	TGCGCCAGCAGCCAAGAGGGGACTAGCGGCAAAGAGACCCAGTACTTC
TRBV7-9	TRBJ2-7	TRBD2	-	CASSSSGGYSYEQYF	TGTGCCAGCAGTTCCAGCGGGGGGTACTCCTACGAGCAGTACTTC
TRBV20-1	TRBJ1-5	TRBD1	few	CSALQQGEVGQPQHF	TGCAGTGCCCTCCAACAGGGGGAGGTTGGTCAGCCCCAGCATTTT
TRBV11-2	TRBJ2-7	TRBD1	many	CASSWGTGGKSGEQYF	TGTGCCAGCAGTTGGGGGACAGGGGGTAAATCAGGCGAGCAGTACTTC
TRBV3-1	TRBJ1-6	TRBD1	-	CASSRGDRGGPLHF	TGTGCCAGCAGCCGAGGGGACAGGGGCGGACCCCTCCACTTT
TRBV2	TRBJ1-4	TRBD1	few	CASRGRTGSVKEKLFF	TGTGCCAGCAGGGGAAGGACAGGTTCGGTTAAGGAAAAACTGTTTTTT
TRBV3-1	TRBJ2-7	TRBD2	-	CASSPGLAFHEQYF	TGTGCCAGCAGTCCGGGACTAGCATTCCACGAGCAGTACTTC
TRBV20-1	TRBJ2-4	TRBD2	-	CSARVVGLAAAKNIQYF	TGCAGTGCTAGAGTGGTGGGACTAGCAGCCGCCAAAAACATTCAGTACTTC
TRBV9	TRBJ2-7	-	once	CASSAEGEEQYF	TGTGCCAGCAGCGCAGAAGGGGAAGAGCAGTACTTC
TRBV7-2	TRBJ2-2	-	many	CASSVTGSSNTGELFF	TGTGCCAGCAGCGTTACAGGGTCTTCGAACACCGGGGAGCTGTTTTTT
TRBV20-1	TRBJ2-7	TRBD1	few	CGARGTGVPYEQYF	TGCGGAGCAAGGGGGACAGGGGTCCCCTACGAGCAGTACTTC
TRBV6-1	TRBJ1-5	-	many	CASRRDGVSNQPQHF	TGTGCCAGCAGACGTGACGGGGTCTCTAATCAGCCCCAGCATTTT
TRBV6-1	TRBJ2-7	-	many	CASSDPGAEDEQYF	TGTGCCAGCAGTGATCCGGGGGCGGAGGACGAGCAGTACTTC
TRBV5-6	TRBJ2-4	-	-	CASSLGHIDIQYF	TGTGCCAGCAGCTTGGGGCATATCGACATTCAGTACTTC
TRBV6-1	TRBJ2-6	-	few	CASSEYRSSGANVLTF	TGTGCCAGCAGTGAGTACAGGTCCTCTGGGGCCAACGTCCTGACTTTC
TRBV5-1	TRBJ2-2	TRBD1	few	CASSQGASTAGELFF	TGCGCCAGCAGCCAGGGGGCATCAACGGCCGGGGAGCTGTTTTTT